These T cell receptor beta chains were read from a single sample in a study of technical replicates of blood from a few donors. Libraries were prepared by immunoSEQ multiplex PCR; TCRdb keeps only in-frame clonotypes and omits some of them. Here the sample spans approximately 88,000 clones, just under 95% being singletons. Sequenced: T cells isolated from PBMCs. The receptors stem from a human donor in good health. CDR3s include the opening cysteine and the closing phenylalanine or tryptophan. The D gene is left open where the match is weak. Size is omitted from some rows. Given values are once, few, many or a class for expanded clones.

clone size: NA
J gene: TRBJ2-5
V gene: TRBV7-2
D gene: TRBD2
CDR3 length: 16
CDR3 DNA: TGTGCCAGCAGCTTAGGACTAGCGGGAGTTGTAGAGACCCAGTACTTC
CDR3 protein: CASSLGLAGVVETQYF

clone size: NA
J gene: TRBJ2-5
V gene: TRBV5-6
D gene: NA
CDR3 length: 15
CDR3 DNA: TGTGCCAGCAGCCAATCGGGCGGCCCCGGGATGACCCAGTACTTC
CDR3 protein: CASSQSGGPGMTQYF

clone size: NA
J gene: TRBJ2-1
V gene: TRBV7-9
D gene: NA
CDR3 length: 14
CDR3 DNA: TGTGCCAGCAGCTTAAATCGAGGGAACCATGAGCAGTTCTTC
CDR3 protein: CASSLNRGNHEQFF

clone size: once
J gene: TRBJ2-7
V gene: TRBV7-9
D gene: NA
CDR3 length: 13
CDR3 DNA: TGTGCCAGCAGCGTACAGGAGGGGGGGGAGCAGTACTTC
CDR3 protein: CASSVQEGGEQYF

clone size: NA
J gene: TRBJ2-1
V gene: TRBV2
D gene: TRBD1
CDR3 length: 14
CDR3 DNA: TGTGCCAGCAAAGTGACAGGGGGCTCTAATGAGCAGTTCTTC
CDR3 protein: CASKVTGGSNEQFF

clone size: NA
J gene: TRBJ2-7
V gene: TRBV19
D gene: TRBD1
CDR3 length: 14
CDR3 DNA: TGTGCCAGTAGTTATGGGACAGGGCCCTACGAGCAGTACTTC
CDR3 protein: CASSYGTGPYEQYF

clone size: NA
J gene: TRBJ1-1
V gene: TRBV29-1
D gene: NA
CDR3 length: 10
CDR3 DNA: TGCAGCGTTGTAGGCGGTGAAGCTTTCTTT
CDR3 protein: CSVVGGEAFF

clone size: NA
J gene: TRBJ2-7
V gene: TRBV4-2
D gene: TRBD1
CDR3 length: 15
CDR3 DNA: TGTGCCAGCAGCCAACCCCACGACAGGGTTTACGAGCAGTACTTC
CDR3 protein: CASSQPHDRVYEQYF

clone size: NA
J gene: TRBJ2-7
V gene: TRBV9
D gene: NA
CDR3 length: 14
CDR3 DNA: TGTGCCAGCACCACGGGTCCGAGCTCCTACGAGCAGTACTTC
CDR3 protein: CASTTGPSSYEQYF

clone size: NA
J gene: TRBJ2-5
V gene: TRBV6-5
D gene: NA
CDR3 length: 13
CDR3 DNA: TGTGCCAGCAGACTACACGCCCAAGAGACCCAGTACTTC
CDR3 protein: CASRLHAQETQYF

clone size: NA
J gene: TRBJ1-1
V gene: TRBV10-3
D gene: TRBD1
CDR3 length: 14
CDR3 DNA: TGTGCCATCACCTCACAGGGGCTGAACACTGAAGCTTTCTTT
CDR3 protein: CAITSQGLNTEAFF

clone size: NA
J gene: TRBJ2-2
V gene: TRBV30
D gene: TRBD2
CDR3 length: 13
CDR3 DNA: TGTGCCTGGAGCGGGGGGGCCCCCGGGGAGCTGTTTTTT
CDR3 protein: CAWSGGAPGELFF

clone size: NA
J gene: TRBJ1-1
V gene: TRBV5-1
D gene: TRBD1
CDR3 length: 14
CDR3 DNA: TGCGCCAGCAGCCTCGGGACAGGGGTTACTGAAGCTTTCTTT
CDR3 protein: CASSLGTGVTEAFF

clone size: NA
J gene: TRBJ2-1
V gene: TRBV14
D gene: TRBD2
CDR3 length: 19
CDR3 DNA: TGTGCCAGCAGCCCGAGAAAAAAACTAGCGGGAGTTTCCTACAATGAGCAGTTCTTC
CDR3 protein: CASSPRKKLAGVSYNEQFF

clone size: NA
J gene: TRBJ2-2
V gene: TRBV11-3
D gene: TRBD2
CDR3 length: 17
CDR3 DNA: TGTGCCAGCAGCTTCCGGGGTAGCGGGAGGAACACCGGGGAGCTGTTTTTT
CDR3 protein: CASSFRGSGRNTGELFF

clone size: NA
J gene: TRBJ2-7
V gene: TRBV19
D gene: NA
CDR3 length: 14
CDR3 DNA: TGTGCCAGTAGTTATGACAGACGGGCCTACGAGCAGTACTTC
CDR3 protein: CASSYDRRAYEQYF

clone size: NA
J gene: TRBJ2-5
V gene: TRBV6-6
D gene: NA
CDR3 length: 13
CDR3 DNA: TGTGCCAGCAGTTACAGCGGGTCTGAGACCCAGTACTTC
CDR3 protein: CASSYSGSETQYF